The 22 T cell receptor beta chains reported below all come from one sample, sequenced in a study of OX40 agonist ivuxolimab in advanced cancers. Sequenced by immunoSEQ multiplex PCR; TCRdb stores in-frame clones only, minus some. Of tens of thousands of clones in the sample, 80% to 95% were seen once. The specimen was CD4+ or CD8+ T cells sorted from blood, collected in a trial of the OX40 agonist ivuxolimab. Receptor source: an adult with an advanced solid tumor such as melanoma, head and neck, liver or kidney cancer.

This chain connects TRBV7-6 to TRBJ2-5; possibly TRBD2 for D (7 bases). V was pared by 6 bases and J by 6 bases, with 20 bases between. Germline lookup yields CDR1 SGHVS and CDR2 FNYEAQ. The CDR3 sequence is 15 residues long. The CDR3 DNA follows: TGTGCCAGCAGTTATGATAACAGGGAGGGAAAGACCCAGTACTTC. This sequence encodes CASSYDNREGKTQYF.

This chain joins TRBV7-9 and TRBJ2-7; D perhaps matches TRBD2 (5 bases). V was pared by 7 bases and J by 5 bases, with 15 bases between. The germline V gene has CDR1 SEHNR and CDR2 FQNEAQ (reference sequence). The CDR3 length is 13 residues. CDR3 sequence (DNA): TGTGCCAGCACCCCGTCGGGGTGGAACGAGCAGTACTTC. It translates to CASTPSGWNEQYF.

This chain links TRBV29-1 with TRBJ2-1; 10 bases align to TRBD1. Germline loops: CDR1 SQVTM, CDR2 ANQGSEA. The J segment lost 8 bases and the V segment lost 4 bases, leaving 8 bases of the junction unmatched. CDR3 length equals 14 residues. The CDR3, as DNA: TGCAGCGTTGCGAGACAGGGGGCTGGAGATGAGCAGTTCTTC. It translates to CSVARQGAGDEQFF.

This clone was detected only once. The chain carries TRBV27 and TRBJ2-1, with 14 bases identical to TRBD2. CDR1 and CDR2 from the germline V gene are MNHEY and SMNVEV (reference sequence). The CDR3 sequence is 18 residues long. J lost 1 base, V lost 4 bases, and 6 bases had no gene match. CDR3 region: CASSSRLAGGMSYNEQFF. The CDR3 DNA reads TGTGCCAGCAGTTCTAGACTAGCGGGAGGGATGTCCTACAATGAGCAGTTCTTC.

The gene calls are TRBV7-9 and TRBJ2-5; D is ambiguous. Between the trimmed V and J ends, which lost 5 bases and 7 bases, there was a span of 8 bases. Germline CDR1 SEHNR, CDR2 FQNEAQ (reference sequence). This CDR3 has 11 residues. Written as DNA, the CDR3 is TGTGCCAGCAGCCCCCTGTGGACCCAGTACTTC. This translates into CASSPLWTQYF.

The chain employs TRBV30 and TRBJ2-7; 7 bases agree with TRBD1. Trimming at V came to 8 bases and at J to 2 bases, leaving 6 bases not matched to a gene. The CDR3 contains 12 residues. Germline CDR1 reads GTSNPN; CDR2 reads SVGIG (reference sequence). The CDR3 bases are TGTGCCAGACAGACAGGGACCTACGAGCAGTACTTC. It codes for CARQTGTYEQYF.

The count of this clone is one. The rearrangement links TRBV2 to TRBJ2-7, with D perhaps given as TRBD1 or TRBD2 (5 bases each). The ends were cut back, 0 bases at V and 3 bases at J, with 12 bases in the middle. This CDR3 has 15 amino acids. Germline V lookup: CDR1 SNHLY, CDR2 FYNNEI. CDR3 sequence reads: CASSEAHLGVYEQYF. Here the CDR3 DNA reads TGTGCCAGCAGTGAAGCGCATTTGGGGGTCTACGAGCAGTACTTC.

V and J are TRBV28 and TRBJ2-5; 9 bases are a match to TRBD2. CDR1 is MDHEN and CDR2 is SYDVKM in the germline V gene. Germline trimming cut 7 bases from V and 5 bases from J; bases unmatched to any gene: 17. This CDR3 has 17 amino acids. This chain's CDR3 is CASNSAGEEREEETQYF. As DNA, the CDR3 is TGTGCCAGCAACTCGGCAGGGGAGGAGCGGGAGGAGGAGACCCAGTACTTC.

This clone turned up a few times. Here the CDR3 DNA reads TGTGCCAGTAGTACCGACAGTTCACCCCTCCACTTT. Translating it yields CASSTDSSPLHF. The rearrangement links TRBV19 to TRBJ1-6; tentatively, D is TRBD1 (5 bases). Deletions cut 4 bases from V and 9 bases from J, with 7 bases between. CDR1 is LNHDA and CDR2 is SQIVND in the germline V gene (reference sequence). The CDR3 covers 12 residues.

The CDR3 here is CSVEDGVVYGYTF. The CDR3 nucleotides read TGCAGCGTTGAAGATGGAGTGGTCTATGGCTACACCTTC. V gene TRBV29-1 combines with J gene TRBJ1-2; no firm D call. CDR3 size: 13 residues. Between the trimmed V and J ends, which lost 0 bases and 4 bases, there was a span of 9 bases. Germline values: CDR1 SQVTM, CDR2 ANQGSEA.

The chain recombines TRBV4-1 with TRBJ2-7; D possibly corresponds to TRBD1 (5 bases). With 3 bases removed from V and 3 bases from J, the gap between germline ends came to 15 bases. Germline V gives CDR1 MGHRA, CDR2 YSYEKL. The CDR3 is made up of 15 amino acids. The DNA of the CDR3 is TGCGCCAGCAGCCATTCGCAGGGAAACAACTACGAGCAGTACTTC. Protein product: CASSHSQGNNYEQYF.

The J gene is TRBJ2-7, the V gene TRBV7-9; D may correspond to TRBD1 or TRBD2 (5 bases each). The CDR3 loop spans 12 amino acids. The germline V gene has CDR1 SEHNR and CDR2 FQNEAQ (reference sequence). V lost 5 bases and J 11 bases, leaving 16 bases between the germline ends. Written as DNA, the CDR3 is TGTGCCAGCAGCCTACCGTCGGGGCACAAGTACTTC. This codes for CASSLPSGHKYF.

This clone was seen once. Here the CDR3 reads CASSPDRGEQPQHF. CDR3 in DNA: TGTGCCAGCAGTCCTGACAGGGGAGAGCAGCCCCAGCATTTT. The genes are TRBV6-5 and TRBJ1-5, with TRBD1 matching over 8 bases. The ends lost 5 bases at V and 7 bases at J; junction bases unmatched: 7. The V gene's germline CDR1 is MNHEY and CDR2 SVGAGI. This CDR3 is 14 amino acids long.

The CDR3 DNA reads TGTGCCAGCAGCTTAGGCCCGACAGGAGGGACTGAAGCTTTCTTT. This translates into CASSLGPTGGTEAFF. The J gene is TRBJ1-1, the V gene TRBV7-9, with a tentative D call TRBD1 (6 bases). V was shortened by 1 base and J by 5 bases, with 14 bases between the two germline ends. Germline CDR1 and CDR2: SEHNR and FQNEAQ (reference sequence). The CDR3 covers 15 residues.

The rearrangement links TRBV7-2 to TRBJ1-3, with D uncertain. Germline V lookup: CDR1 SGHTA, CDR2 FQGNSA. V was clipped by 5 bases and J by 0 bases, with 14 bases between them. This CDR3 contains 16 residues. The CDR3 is CASSAGWGSSGNTIYF. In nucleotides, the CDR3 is TGTGCCAGCAGCGCTGGTTGGGGTTCCTCTGGAAACACCATATATTTT.

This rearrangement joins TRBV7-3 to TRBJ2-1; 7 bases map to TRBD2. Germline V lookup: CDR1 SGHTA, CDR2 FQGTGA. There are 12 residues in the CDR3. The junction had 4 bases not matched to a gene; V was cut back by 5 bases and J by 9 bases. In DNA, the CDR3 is TGTGCCAGCAGCCCCTCGGGGGGTGAGCAGTTCTTC. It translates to CASSPSGGEQFF.

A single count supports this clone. As DNA, the CDR3 is TGCGCCAGCAGTGAGAGGGACAGGGGTGGCAATGAGCAGTTCTTC. It codes for CASSERDRGGNEQFF. The rearrangement links TRBV10-1 to TRBJ2-1; 10 nucleotides match TRBD1. The V segment lost 2 bases and the J segment 6 bases; nucleotides outside the gene matches: 4. CDR3 length: 15 amino acids. Germline V gene data show CDR1 as WNHNN and CDR2 as SYGVQD (reference sequence).

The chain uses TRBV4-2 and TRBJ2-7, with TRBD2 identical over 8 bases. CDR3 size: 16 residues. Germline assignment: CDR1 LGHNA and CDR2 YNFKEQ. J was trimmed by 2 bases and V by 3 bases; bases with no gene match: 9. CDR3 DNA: TGTGCCAGCAGCCAGGGTGAAGCGGGGGCGACCTACGAGCAGTACTTC. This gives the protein CASSQGEAGATYEQYF.

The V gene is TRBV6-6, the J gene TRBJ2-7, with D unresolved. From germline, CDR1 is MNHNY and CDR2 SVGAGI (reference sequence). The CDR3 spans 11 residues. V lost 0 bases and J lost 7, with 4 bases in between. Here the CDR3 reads CASSYSTEQYF. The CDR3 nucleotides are TGTGCCAGCAGTTACTCGACTGAGCAGTACTTC.

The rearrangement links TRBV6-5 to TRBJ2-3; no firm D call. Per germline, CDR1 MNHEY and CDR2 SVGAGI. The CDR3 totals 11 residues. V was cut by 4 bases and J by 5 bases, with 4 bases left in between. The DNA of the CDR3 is TGTGCCAGCAGTTCCATAGATACGCAGTATTTT. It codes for CASSSIDTQYF.

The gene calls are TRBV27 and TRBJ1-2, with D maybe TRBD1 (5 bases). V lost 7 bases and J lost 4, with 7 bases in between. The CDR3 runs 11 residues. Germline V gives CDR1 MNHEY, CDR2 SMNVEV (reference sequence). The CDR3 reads CASMGGYGYTF. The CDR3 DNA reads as TGTGCCAGCATGGGGGGCTATGGCTACACCTTC.

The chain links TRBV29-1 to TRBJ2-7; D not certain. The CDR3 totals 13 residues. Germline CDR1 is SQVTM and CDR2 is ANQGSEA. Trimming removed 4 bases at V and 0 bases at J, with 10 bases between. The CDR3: CSVVSRSSYEQYF. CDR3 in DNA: TGCAGCGTTGTTTCCAGGAGCTCCTACGAGCAGTACTTC.